These T cell receptor beta chains were read from a single sample in a study of shared clonotypes between healthy human individuals. Sequencing used immunoSEQ multiplex PCR; TCRdb keeps in-frame clones, though not all of them. The sample has about 2.1 million clones, 93% seen once. Material: naive CD8+ T cells from PBMCs. The receptors shown here come from a man aged 18 to 30 in good health. Some clones in this sample may be carry-over from other donors' samples. Both conserved end residues are part of each CDR3. The D gene is left open where the match is weak. Only part of the rows carry a size: once, few, many, or a class if the clone is expanded.

abundance: .
v_gene: TRBV28
d_gene: .
j_gene: TRBJ2-7
CDR3nt: TGTGCCACCTCTTCTAGTAGCGCTCCCTACGAGCAGTACTTC
CDR3aa: CATSSSSAPYEQYF

abundance: .
v_gene: TRBV19
d_gene: .
j_gene: TRBJ2-4
CDR3nt: TGTGCCAGTAGTTCAGGGACAACTATACGAGCCAAAAACATTCAGTACTTC
CDR3aa: CASSSGTTIRAKNIQYF

abundance: .
v_gene: TRBV9
d_gene: .
j_gene: TRBJ1-2
CDR3nt: TGTGCCAGCAGCGTAGCTTTCGGGGGCGATGGCTACACCTTC
CDR3aa: CASSVAFGGDGYTF

abundance: .
v_gene: TRBV9
d_gene: TRBD2
j_gene: TRBJ2-7
CDR3nt: TGTGCCAGCAGCGCAAGCTATAGGACTAGCGGCTCCTACGAGCAGTACTTC
CDR3aa: CASSASYRTSGSYEQYF

abundance: .
v_gene: TRBV2
d_gene: .
j_gene: TRBJ2-1
CDR3nt: TGTGCCAGCAGTGAAGCGCTCGTTGCTAGCTCGAGCTCCTACAATGAGCAGTTCTTC
CDR3aa: CASSEALVASSSSYNEQFF

abundance: .
v_gene: TRBV2
d_gene: .
j_gene: TRBJ2-7
CDR3nt: TGTGCCAGCAGAGGCGGGTACGAGCAGTACTTC
CDR3aa: CASRGGYEQYF

abundance: .
v_gene: TRBV12-5
d_gene: .
j_gene: TRBJ2-2
CDR3nt: TGTGCTAGTGGTTTGAAGATTGGGGAGCTGTTTTTT
CDR3aa: CASGLKIGELFF

abundance: .
v_gene: TRBV7-2
d_gene: .
j_gene: TRBJ1-4
CDR3nt: TGTGCCAGCAGCTCAACCACCCGATCAGGCTTTAATGAAAAACTGTTTTTT
CDR3aa: CASSSTTRSGFNEKLFF

abundance: .
v_gene: TRBV9
d_gene: TRBD2
j_gene: TRBJ2-1
CDR3nt: TGTGCCAGCAGTCGCGGCGGGAGGGACTACAATGAGCAGTTCTTC
CDR3aa: CASSRGGRDYNEQFF

abundance: .
v_gene: TRBV7-9
d_gene: .
j_gene: TRBJ2-7
CDR3nt: TGTGCCAGCAGCTTTCCAGGGGCGCTCTCCGAGCAGTACTTC
CDR3aa: CASSFPGALSEQYF

abundance: .
v_gene: TRBV7-6
d_gene: TRBD2
j_gene: TRBJ2-2
CDR3nt: TGTGCCAGCAGCTTTGGAGCGGGGTCGAACACCGGGGAGCTGTTTTTT
CDR3aa: CASSFGAGSNTGELFF

abundance: .
v_gene: TRBV9
d_gene: TRBD1
j_gene: TRBJ2-6
CDR3nt: TGTGCCAGCAGCCACCGGGACAGGGTAACTGGGGCCAACGTCCTGACTTTC
CDR3aa: CASSHRDRVTGANVLTF

abundance: .
v_gene: TRBV7-9
d_gene: .
j_gene: TRBJ2-4
CDR3nt: TGTGCCAGCAGGCCCCCGGGATGGGGAAACATTCAGTACTTC
CDR3aa: CASRPPGWGNIQYF

abundance: .
v_gene: TRBV19
d_gene: .
j_gene: TRBJ1-2
CDR3nt: TGTGCCAGTAGTACCTCTCCAGGAGGAGGCTACACCTTC
CDR3aa: CASSTSPGGGYTF

abundance: .
v_gene: TRBV11-2
d_gene: .
j_gene: TRBJ2-7
CDR3nt: TGTGCCAGCAGCCCAACCAGGGCGGCGCAGTACTTC
CDR3aa: CASSPTRAAQYF

abundance: .
v_gene: TRBV28
d_gene: TRBD1
j_gene: TRBJ1-2
CDR3nt: TGTGCCAGCAGTTTGGGGGGACAGTGGCATGGCTACACCTTC
CDR3aa: CASSLGGQWHGYTF

abundance: few
v_gene: TRBV28
d_gene: .
j_gene: TRBJ1-5
CDR3nt: TGTGCCAGCAGCCGACAAACTAGCAATCAGCCCCAGCATTTT
CDR3aa: CASSRQTSNQPQHF

abundance: .
v_gene: TRBV6-5
d_gene: .
j_gene: TRBJ1-1
CDR3nt: TGTGCCAGCAGTTACCTTCAGGGGATCCACACTGAAGCTTTCTTT
CDR3aa: CASSYLQGIHTEAFF

abundance: .
v_gene: TRBV27
d_gene: .
j_gene: TRBJ2-1
CDR3nt: TGTGCCAGCAGTTTATTTGCGGGGCTCTACAATGAGCAGTTCTTC
CDR3aa: CASSLFAGLYNEQFF

abundance: .
v_gene: TRBV9
d_gene: TRBD2
j_gene: TRBJ2-2
CDR3nt: TGTGCCAGCAGCGAAAGCGGGACGAACACCGGGGAGCTGTTTTTT
CDR3aa: CASSESGTNTGELFF

abundance: .
v_gene: TRBV7-9
d_gene: .
j_gene: TRBJ2-5
CDR3nt: TGTGCCAGCAGCTTGTCCGGGAAAGGGGTAATCGAAGAGACCCAGTACTTC
CDR3aa: CASSLSGKGVIEETQYF

abundance: once
v_gene: TRBV7-3
d_gene: TRBD2
j_gene: TRBJ2-1
CDR3nt: TGTGCCAGCAGCTTATACCCGGGACTAGCGAGCTTGGTTAATGAGCAGTTCTTC
CDR3aa: CASSLYPGLASLVNEQFF

abundance: .
v_gene: TRBV27
d_gene: .
j_gene: TRBJ2-1
CDR3nt: TGTGCCAGCAGTCCCGTGGCCCGGGGGAGGTACAATGAGCAGTTCTTC
CDR3aa: CASSPVARGRYNEQFF

abundance: .
v_gene: TRBV5-6
d_gene: TRBD2
j_gene: TRBJ2-5
CDR3nt: TGTGCCAGCAGCTCGGGACTAGCGGTTTTCGAGACCCAGTACTTC
CDR3aa: CASSSGLAVFETQYF

abundance: .
v_gene: TRBV5-6
d_gene: .
j_gene: TRBJ1-1
CDR3nt: TGTGCCAGCAGCATCTCAGGATGGGGAACTGAAGCTTTCTTT
CDR3aa: CASSISGWGTEAFF

abundance: .
v_gene: TRBV28
d_gene: TRBD1
j_gene: TRBJ2-6
CDR3nt: TGTGCCAGCAGTTTCTACAACAGGGGCTCTGGGGCCAACGTCCTGACTTTC
CDR3aa: CASSFYNRGSGANVLTF

abundance: .
v_gene: TRBV19
d_gene: .
j_gene: TRBJ2-7
CDR3nt: TGTGCCAGTAGTATTCGGTTCTCCGGCGAGCAGTACTTC
CDR3aa: CASSIRFSGEQYF

abundance: .
v_gene: TRBV15
d_gene: TRBD1
j_gene: TRBJ2-7
CDR3nt: TGTGCCACCAGCACTCGACAGGGTGTCGAGCAGTACTTC
CDR3aa: CATSTRQGVEQYF

abundance: .
v_gene: TRBV19
d_gene: TRBD1
j_gene: TRBJ2-3
CDR3nt: TGTGCCAGTAGTAACAGGGGGCGTCAAGATACGCAGTATTTT
CDR3aa: CASSNRGRQDTQYF

abundance: .
v_gene: TRBV9
d_gene: TRBD1
j_gene: TRBJ2-7
CDR3nt: TGTGCCAGCAGCGCAGGACAGGGTCTCTACGAGCAGTACTTC
CDR3aa: CASSAGQGLYEQYF

abundance: .
v_gene: TRBV11-2
d_gene: .
j_gene: TRBJ2-7
CDR3nt: TGTGCCAGCAGCTTAGGGGACGGGACGTACTACGAGCAGTACTTC
CDR3aa: CASSLGDGTYYEQYF

abundance: .
v_gene: TRBV5-6
d_gene: TRBD1
j_gene: TRBJ2-7
CDR3nt: TGTGCCAGCACCCTACAGGGGAAGGACGAGCAGTACTTC
CDR3aa: CASTLQGKDEQYF

abundance: .
v_gene: TRBV4-1
d_gene: .
j_gene: TRBJ2-7
CDR3nt: TGCGCCAGCAGCCGCACCGGGACTCTTACCTCCTACGAGCAGTACTTC
CDR3aa: CASSRTGTLTSYEQYF

abundance: .
v_gene: TRBV29-1
d_gene: .
j_gene: TRBJ2-1
CDR3nt: TGCAGCGTTGGGCCCAATGAGCAGTTCTTC
CDR3aa: CSVGPNEQFF

abundance: .
v_gene: TRBV13
d_gene: .
j_gene: TRBJ2-5
CDR3nt: TGTGCCAGCAGCCCACCGTCCCAAGAGACCCAGTACTTC
CDR3aa: CASSPPSQETQYF

abundance: .
v_gene: TRBV11-2
d_gene: .
j_gene: TRBJ2-7
CDR3nt: TGTGCCAGCAGCTTAGGTGGGATCGGCTACGAGCAGTACTTC
CDR3aa: CASSLGGIGYEQYF

abundance: .
v_gene: TRBV29-1
d_gene: .
j_gene: TRBJ2-7
CDR3nt: TGCAGCGTCCTAGCCTACGAGCAGTACTTC
CDR3aa: CSVLAYEQYF

abundance: .
v_gene: TRBV7-9
d_gene: TRBD1
j_gene: TRBJ1-1
CDR3nt: TGTGCCAGCACCTTCAGTGGCAGGGGGTTGTCTGAAGCTTTCTTT
CDR3aa: CASTFSGRGLSEAFF

abundance: .
v_gene: TRBV27
d_gene: TRBD2
j_gene: TRBJ2-1
CDR3nt: TGTGCCAGCAGTTCCTATAGCGGGAGGGTGGTTGAGCAGTTCTTC
CDR3aa: CASSSYSGRVVEQFF

abundance: .
v_gene: TRBV27
d_gene: TRBD1
j_gene: TRBJ2-5
CDR3nt: TGTGCCAGCAGTTCTCTCCGGGACAGGGGGCCGTTTGAAGAGACCCAGTACTTC
CDR3aa: CASSSLRDRGPFEETQYF

abundance: .
v_gene: TRBV28
d_gene: .
j_gene: TRBJ1-2
CDR3nt: TGTGCCAGCAGTTACTCGGGATCTTATGGCTACACCTTC
CDR3aa: CASSYSGSYGYTF

abundance: .
v_gene: TRBV27
d_gene: .
j_gene: TRBJ2-7
CDR3nt: TGTGCCAGCAGTCCTGTCGGGGAGGACGGTGGGCACGAGCAGTACTTC
CDR3aa: CASSPVGEDGGHEQYF

abundance: .
v_gene: TRBV4-2
d_gene: TRBD2
j_gene: TRBJ2-7
CDR3nt: TGTGCCAGCAGCCAAGACCTTTGGGGGAGGGCCGGGAACGAGCAGTACTTC
CDR3aa: CASSQDLWGRAGNEQYF

abundance: .
v_gene: TRBV28
d_gene: .
j_gene: TRBJ2-5
CDR3nt: TGTGCCAGCAGTTTGGGTGTAGTCCCGGGGGAGACCCAGTACTTC
CDR3aa: CASSLGVVPGETQYF

abundance: .
v_gene: TRBV2
d_gene: .
j_gene: TRBJ2-1
CDR3nt: TGTGCCAGCAGGCAGGGTGATCTCCTGAACAATGAGCAGTTCTTC
CDR3aa: CASRQGDLLNNEQFF

abundance: .
v_gene: TRBV7-9
d_gene: .
j_gene: TRBJ2-3
CDR3nt: TGTGCCAGCAGCCCTAAGGGGAGCGGATTCAGCACAGATACGCAGTATTTT
CDR3aa: CASSPKGSGFSTDTQYF

abundance: .
v_gene: TRBV29-1
d_gene: TRBD1
j_gene: TRBJ2-5
CDR3nt: TGCAGCGCCCACGGACAGGGGGCCGGGGAGCAGTACTTC
CDR3aa: CSAHGQGAGEQYF

abundance: .
v_gene: TRBV5-6
d_gene: .
j_gene: TRBJ2-7
CDR3nt: TGTGCCAGCAGCTTTCTGGTCGGCGCGGATCCTGGCGAGCAGTACTTC
CDR3aa: CASSFLVGADPGEQYF

abundance: .
v_gene: TRBV7-9
d_gene: TRBD2
j_gene: TRBJ2-7
CDR3nt: TGTGCCAGCAGTTTACCAGCTCCGGGACTACAAGTTGGCGGCTACGAGCAGTACTTC
CDR3aa: CASSLPAPGLQVGGYEQYF

abundance: .
v_gene: TRBV7-9
d_gene: TRBD1
j_gene: TRBJ1-1
CDR3nt: TGTGCCAGTCGGACAGGGGAAATTGAAGCTTTCTTT
CDR3aa: CASRTGEIEAFF